Many counts were recorded for the clone carrying this T cell receptor (beta chain). Its specificity is not known. The entry originates in a study of T-cell reconstitution after alpha-beta-depleted transplantation in children. Study results and caveats: T-cell counts and diversity were attributed mostly to newly produced T cells one year after transplant. For some patients, TCRbeta diversity was high at day 60 because of recipient T cells and thymic progenitors that survived. Several hundred expanded graft clones reportedly supplied alpha-beta T cells about two months after transplant.

TCRbeta library construction was performed incorporating unique molecular identifiers. TCRdb re-called the PCR reads through MiXCR, storing one row per CDR3 protein. Of 550,000 to 800,000 distinct CDR3 sequences detected, roughly 13% appear once; the ten largest clones hold 0.79%. The CDR3 runs to 15 residues. CDR1 is SEHNR, CDR2 FQNEAQ, per germline (reference sequence). The V and J ends lost 5 bases and 7 bases respectively, with 18 bases between them. Material: PBMCs, obtained before TCRalphabeta/CD19-depleted stem cell transplant. The chain links TRBV7-9 to TRBJ2-1; D is perhaps TRBD1 or TRBD2 (6 bases each). This receptor was taken from a girl aged 2 to 9 with congenital amegakaryocytic thrombocytopenia, due to receive a stem cell transplant. CDR3 in amino acids: CASSLTGGHRNEQFF. DNA of the CDR3: TGTGCCAGCAGCCTGACCGGGGGACATCGTAATGAGCAGTTCTTC.